These T cell receptor beta chains were read from a single sample in a study of T cells in localized non-small cell lung cancer. This table comes from immunoSEQ multiplex PCR, and its TCRdb copy is limited to in-frame clones, with some not included. This sample yields roughly 19,000 clones, of which around 83% are seen a single time; more than 4% belongs to the top ten. Material: peripheral blood, obtained before any cancer treatment. These receptors were obtained from a man aged 35-75 years with stage I lung adenocarcinoma. Each CDR3 is given without its conserved first and last residue. A row's size may be missing; if present it is once, few, many or a size class.

clone size: NA; V gene: TRBV6-5; CDR3 protein: ASTPTGGPGNTIY
clone size: NA; V gene: TRBV4-1; CDR3 protein: ASSQGSVGASYEQY
clone size: NA; V gene: TRBV29-1; CDR3 protein: SVGGEETQY
clone size: few; V gene: TRBV28; CDR3 protein: ASNTGTTDTQY
clone size: NA; V gene: TRBV7-2; CDR3 protein: ASSSLQGALGVSGNTIY
clone size: NA; V gene: TRBV7-6; CDR3 protein: ASSLSHGELF
clone size: NA; V gene: TRBV11-2; CDR3 protein: ASSLDRTSYEQY
clone size: few; V gene: TRBV28; CDR3 protein: ASSIDREGGKLF
clone size: NA; V gene: TRBV7-6; CDR3 protein: ASSSPAGGSSYNEQF
clone size: NA; V gene: TRBV4-1; CDR3 protein: ASSQGTGGAEQY
clone size: NA; V gene: TRBV28; CDR3 protein: ASTLGSHSGYT
clone size: few; V gene: TRBV5-1; CDR3 protein: ASSFQGESTEAF
clone size: once; V gene: TRBV5-4; CDR3 protein: ASSRDRGAETQY
clone size: NA; V gene: TRBV6-5; CDR3 protein: ASSYSEGQNTGELF
clone size: NA; V gene: TRBV19; CDR3 protein: ASSIESSGLRQGDTQY
clone size: NA; V gene: TRBV27; CDR3 protein: ASSTRTDTQY
clone size: NA; V gene: TRBV4-1; CDR3 protein: ASSQEIQDRNEQF
clone size: NA; V gene: TRBV28; CDR3 protein: ASSLTTGGGGVSEAF
clone size: once; V gene: TRBV28; CDR3 protein: ASTKLRAGDMTDTQY
clone size: NA; V gene: TRBV4-1; CDR3 protein: ASSQFFPGVSYEQY
clone size: NA; V gene: TRBV7-7; CDR3 protein: ASSPGPGSGTQY
clone size: NA; V gene: TRBV18; CDR3 protein: ASSPRVDYGHT
clone size: NA; V gene: TRBV15; CDR3 protein: ATSRGGVRSYNSPLH
clone size: NA; V gene: TRBV7-3; CDR3 protein: ASSRAGAADTQY
clone size: few; V gene: TRBV2; CDR3 protein: ASTQGESYGYT
clone size: NA; V gene: TRBV4-2; CDR3 protein: ASSLTDSHGYT
clone size: NA; V gene: TRBV19; CDR3 protein: ASTPRGGRTEAF
clone size: NA; V gene: TRBV5-4; CDR3 protein: ASSSSVYGYT
clone size: NA; V gene: TRBV18; CDR3 protein: ASSPGQGGEKLF
clone size: NA; V gene: TRBV6-1; CDR3 protein: ASSDRASLGPD
clone size: NA; V gene: TRBV6-6; CDR3 protein: ASSSSRGGTGELF
clone size: NA; V gene: TRBV11-2; CDR3 protein: ASNFGGGDYGYT
clone size: NA; V gene: TRBV14; CDR3 protein: ASSQAFGGGYGYT
clone size: few; V gene: TRBV7-9; CDR3 protein: ASSSTDGYT
clone size: once; V gene: TRBV28; CDR3 protein: ASSLLLAGFSYNEQF
clone size: once; V gene: TRBV7-2; CDR3 protein: ASSLAHGRYNEQF
clone size: NA; V gene: TRBV5-1; CDR3 protein: ASSRTGTKETQY
clone size: NA; V gene: TRBV5-4; CDR3 protein: ASSYGGGLDTEAF
clone size: NA; V gene: TRBV9; CDR3 protein: ASSVGTVNQPQH
clone size: NA; V gene: TRBV27; CDR3 protein: ASSPARGRGKLNTEAF
clone size: few; V gene: TRBV10-3; CDR3 protein: ATTTNTGGANEQY
clone size: NA; V gene: TRBV11-1; CDR3 protein: ASSPHRGRGTEAF
clone size: NA; V gene: TRBV28; CDR3 protein: ASTTGTSGLQQY
clone size: NA; V gene: TRBV12-5; CDR3 protein: ASGRGYNEQF
clone size: once; V gene: TRBV11-2; CDR3 protein: ASSFTGTSYEQY
clone size: NA; V gene: TRBV19; CDR3 protein: ASSIDGRAMNTEAF
clone size: NA; V gene: TRBV11-2; CDR3 protein: ASSSGTGKVEQY
clone size: few; V gene: TRBV7-7; CDR3 protein: ASSLVNGAGELF
clone size: NA; V gene: TRBV4-2; CDR3 protein: ASSVVEGLGNTIY
clone size: NA; V gene: TRBV4-3; CDR3 protein: ASSQGVASEQF
clone size: NA; V gene: TRBV30; CDR3 protein: AWRGAEVAF
clone size: once; V gene: TRBV23-1; CDR3 protein: ASSQSDAGGQNNEQF
clone size: NA; V gene: TRBV7-3; CDR3 protein: ATRDTRFGYT
clone size: NA; V gene: TRBV7-2; CDR3 protein: ASSSGTGSSYEQY